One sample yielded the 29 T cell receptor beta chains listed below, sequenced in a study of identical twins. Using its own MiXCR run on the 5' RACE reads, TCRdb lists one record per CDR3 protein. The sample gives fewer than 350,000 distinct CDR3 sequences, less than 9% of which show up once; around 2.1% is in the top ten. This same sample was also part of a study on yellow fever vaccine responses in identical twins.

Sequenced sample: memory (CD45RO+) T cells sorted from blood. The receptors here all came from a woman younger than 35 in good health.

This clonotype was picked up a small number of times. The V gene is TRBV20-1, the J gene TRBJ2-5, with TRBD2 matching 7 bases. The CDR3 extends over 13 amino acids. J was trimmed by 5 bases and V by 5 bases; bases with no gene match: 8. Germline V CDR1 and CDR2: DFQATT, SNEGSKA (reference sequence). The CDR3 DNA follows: TGCAGTGCTGACCGGGACTACCCTGAGACCCAGTACTTC. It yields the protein CSADRDYPETQYF.

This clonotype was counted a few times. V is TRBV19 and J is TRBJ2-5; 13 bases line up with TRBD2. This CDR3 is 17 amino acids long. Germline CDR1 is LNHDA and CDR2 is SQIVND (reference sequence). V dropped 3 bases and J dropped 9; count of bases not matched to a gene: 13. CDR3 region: CASSIVSGTSGAGAQYF. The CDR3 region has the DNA TGTGCCAGTAGTATCGTGTCCGGGACTAGCGGGGCCGGGGCCCAGTACTTC.

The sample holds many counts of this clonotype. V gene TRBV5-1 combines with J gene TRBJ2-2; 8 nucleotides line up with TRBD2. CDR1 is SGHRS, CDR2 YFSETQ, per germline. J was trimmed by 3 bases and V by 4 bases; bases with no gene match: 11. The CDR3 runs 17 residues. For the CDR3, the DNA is TGCGCCAGCAGCCCAACCATAAGCGGGAGCCACACCGGGGAGCTGTTTTTT. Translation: CASSPTISGSHTGELFF. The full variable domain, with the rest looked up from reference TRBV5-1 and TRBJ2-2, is KAGVTQTPRYLIKTRGQQVTLSCSPISGHRSVSWYQQTPGQGLQFLFEYFSETQRNKGNFPGRFSGRQFSNSRSEMNVSTLELGDSALYLCASSPTISGSHTGELFFGEGSRLTVL.

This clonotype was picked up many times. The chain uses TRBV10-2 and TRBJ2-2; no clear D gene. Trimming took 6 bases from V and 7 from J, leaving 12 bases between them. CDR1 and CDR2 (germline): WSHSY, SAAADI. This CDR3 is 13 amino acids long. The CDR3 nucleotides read TGCGCCAGCAGCCAAGACTGGGGCGGGGAGCTGTTTTTT. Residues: CASSQDWGGELFF.

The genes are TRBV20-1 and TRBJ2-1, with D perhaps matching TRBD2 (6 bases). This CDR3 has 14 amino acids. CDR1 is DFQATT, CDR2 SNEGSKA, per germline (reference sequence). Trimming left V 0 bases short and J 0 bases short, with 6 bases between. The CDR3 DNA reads TGCAGTGCTAGAGACGGGGGCTCCTACAATGAGCAGTTCTTC. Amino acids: CSARDGGSYNEQFF.

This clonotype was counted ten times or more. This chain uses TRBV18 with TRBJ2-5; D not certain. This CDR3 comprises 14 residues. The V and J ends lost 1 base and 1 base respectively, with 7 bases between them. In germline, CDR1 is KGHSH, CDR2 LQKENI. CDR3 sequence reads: CASSPRLGQETQYF. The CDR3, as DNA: TGTGCCAGCTCACCACGATTAGGCCAAGAGACCCAGTACTTC. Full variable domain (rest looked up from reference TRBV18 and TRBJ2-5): NAGVMQNPRHLVRRRGQEARLRCSPMKGHSHVYWYRQLPEEGLKFMVYLQKENIIDESGMPKERFSAEFPKEGPSILRIQQVVRGDSAAYFCASSPRLGQETQYFGPGTRLLVL.

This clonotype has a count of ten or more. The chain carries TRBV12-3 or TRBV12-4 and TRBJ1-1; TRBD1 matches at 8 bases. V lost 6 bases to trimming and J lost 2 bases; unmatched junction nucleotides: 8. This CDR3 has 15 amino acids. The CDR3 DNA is TGTGCCAGCAGGTCGCGGACAGGGATAAACACTGAAGCTTTCTTT. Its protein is CASRSRTGINTEAFF.

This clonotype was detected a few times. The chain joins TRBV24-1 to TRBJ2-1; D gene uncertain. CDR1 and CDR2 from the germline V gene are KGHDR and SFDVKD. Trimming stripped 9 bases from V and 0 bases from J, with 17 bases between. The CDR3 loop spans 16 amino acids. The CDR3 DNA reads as TGTGCCACCGCGGACGGAAAGTTCAGCTCCTACAATGAGCAGTTCTTC. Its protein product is CATADGKFSSYNEQFF.

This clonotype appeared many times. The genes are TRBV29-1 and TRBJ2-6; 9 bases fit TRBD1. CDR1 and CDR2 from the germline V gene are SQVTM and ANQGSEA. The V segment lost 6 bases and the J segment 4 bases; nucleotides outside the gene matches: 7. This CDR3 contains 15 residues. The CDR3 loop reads CSVGTGTSGANVLTF. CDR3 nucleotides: TGCAGCGTGGGGACAGGGACATCGGGGGCCAACGTCCTGACTTTC.

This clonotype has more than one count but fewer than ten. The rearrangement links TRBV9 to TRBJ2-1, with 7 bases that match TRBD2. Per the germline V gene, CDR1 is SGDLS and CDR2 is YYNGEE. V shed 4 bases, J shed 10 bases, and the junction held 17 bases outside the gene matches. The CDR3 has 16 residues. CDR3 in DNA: TGTGCCAGCAGCCTAGGTGCGGGACCTAGCGGCCGGGAGCAGTTCTTC. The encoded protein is CASSLGAGPSGREQFF.

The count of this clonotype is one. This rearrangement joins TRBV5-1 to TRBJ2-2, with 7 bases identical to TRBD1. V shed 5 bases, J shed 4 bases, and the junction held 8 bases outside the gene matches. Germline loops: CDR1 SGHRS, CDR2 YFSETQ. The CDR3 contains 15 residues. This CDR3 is CASRPGTDLTGELFF. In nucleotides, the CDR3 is TGCGCCAGCAGACCCGGGACAGACCTCACCGGGGAGCTGTTTTTT.

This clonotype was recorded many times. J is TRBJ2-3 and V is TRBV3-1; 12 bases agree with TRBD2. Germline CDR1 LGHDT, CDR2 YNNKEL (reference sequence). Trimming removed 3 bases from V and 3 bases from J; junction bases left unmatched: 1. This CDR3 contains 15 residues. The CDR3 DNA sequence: TGTGCCAGCAGCCATGGGACTAGCGGGACAGATACGCAGTATTTT. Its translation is CASSHGTSGTDTQYF.

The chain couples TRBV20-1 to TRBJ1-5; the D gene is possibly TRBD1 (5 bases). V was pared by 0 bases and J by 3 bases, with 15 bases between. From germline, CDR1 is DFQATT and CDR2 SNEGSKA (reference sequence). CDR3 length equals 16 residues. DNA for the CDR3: TGCAGTGCTAGAGATTCGGCAGGGTCGAACAATCAGCCCCAGCATTTT. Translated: CSARDSAGSNNQPQHF.

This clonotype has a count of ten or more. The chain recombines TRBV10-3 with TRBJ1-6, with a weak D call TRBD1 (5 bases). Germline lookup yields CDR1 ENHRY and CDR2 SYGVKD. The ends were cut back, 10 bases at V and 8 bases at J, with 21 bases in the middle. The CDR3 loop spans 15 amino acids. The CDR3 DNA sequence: TGTGCCACCGAGCAGCACCCCGGGGGGGATTCACCCCTCCACTTT. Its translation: CATEQHPGGDSPLHF.

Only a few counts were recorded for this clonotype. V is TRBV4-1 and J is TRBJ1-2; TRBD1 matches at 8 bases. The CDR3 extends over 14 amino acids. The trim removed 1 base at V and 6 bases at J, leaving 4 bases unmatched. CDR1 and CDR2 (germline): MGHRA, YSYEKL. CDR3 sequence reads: CASSQGDRSDGYTF. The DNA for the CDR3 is TGCGCCAGCAGCCAAGGGGACAGGTCTGATGGCTACACCTTC.

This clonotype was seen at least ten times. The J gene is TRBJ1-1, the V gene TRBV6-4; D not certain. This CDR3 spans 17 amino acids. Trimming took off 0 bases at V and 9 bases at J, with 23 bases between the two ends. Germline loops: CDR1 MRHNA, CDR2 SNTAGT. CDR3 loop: CASSDSHSGGDLAKAFF. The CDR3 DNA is TGTGCCAGCAGTGACTCACATTCGGGAGGCGACCTCGCTAAAGCTTTCTTT.

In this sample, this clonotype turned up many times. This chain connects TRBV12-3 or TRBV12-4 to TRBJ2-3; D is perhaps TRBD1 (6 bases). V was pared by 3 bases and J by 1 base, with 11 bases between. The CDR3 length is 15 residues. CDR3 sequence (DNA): TGTGCCAGCAGTTTTGCAGGGGTTCGCACAGATACGCAGTATTTT. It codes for CASSFAGVRTDTQYF.

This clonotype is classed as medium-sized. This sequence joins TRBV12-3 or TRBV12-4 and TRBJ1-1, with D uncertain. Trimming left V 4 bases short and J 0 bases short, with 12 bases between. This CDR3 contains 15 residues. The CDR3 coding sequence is TGTGCCAGCAGTTATCGCCGGGAGCTGAACACTGAAGCTTTCTTT. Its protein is CASSYRRELNTEAFF.

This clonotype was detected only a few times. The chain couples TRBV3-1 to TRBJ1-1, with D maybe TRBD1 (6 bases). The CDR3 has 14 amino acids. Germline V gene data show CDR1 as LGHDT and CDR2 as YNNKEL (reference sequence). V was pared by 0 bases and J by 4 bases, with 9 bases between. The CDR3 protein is CASSQEDSRTEAFF. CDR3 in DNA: TGTGCCAGCAGCCAAGAGGACAGTCGCACTGAAGCTTTCTTT.

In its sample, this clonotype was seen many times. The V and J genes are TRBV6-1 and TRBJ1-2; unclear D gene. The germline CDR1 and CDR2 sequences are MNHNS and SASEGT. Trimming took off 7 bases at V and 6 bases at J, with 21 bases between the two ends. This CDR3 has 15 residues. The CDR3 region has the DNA TGTGCCAGCACCTCGGTATCCCCATTTAGGAATGGCTACACCTTC. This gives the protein CASTSVSPFRNGYTF.

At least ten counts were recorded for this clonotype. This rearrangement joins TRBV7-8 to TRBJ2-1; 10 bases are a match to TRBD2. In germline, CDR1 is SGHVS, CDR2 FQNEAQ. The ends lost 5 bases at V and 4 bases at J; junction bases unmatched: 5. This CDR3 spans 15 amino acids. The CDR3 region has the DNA TGTGCCAGCAGCACTAGCGGGGCGGTATACAATGAGCAGTTCTTC. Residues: CASSTSGAVYNEQFF.

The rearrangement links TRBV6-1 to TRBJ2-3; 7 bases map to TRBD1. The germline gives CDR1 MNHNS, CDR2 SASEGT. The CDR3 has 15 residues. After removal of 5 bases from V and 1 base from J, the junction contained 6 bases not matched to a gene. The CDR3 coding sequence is TGTGCCAGCAGTCCTCAGGGGGTTGGCACAGATACGCAGTATTTT. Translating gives CASSPQGVGTDTQYF.

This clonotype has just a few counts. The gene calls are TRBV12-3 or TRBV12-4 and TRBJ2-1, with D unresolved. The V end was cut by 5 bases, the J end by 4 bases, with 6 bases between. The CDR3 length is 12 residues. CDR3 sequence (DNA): TGTGCCAGCAGTCCGGCGTACAATGAGCAGTTCTTC. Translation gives CASSPAYNEQFF.

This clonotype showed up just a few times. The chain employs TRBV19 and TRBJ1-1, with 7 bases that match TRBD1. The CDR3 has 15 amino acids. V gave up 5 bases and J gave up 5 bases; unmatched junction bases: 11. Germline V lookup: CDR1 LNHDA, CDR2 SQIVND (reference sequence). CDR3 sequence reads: CASSGTAEVGTEAFF. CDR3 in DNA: TGTGCCAGTAGTGGGACAGCCGAGGTGGGTACTGAAGCTTTCTTT.

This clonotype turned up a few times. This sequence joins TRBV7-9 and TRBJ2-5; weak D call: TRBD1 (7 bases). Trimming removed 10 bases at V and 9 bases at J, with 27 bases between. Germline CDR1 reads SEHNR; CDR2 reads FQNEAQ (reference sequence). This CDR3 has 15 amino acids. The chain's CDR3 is CAIRGATGNGVAQYF. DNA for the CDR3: TGTGCCATCAGGGGGGCCACTGGGAACGGGGTGGCCCAGTACTTC.

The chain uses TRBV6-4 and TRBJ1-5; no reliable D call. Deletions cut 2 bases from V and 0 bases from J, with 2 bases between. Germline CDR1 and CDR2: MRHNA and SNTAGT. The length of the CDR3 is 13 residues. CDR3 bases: TGTGCCAGCAGTGACGATAGCAATCAGCCCCAGCATTTT. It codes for CASSDDSNQPQHF.

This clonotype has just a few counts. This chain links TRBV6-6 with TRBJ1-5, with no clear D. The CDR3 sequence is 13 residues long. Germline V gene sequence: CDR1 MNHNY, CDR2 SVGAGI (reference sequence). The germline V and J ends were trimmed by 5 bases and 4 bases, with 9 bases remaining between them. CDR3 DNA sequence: TGTGCCAGCAGTGGGTCGGGGAATCAGCCCCAGCATTTT. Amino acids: CASSGSGNQPQHF.

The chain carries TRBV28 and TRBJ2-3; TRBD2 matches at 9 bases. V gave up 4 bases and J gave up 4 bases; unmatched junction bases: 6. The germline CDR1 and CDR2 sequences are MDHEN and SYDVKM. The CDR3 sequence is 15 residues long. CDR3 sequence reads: CASSSQAGGSDTQYF. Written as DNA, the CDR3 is TGTGCCAGCAGTTCTCAAGCGGGAGGCTCAGATACGCAGTATTTT.

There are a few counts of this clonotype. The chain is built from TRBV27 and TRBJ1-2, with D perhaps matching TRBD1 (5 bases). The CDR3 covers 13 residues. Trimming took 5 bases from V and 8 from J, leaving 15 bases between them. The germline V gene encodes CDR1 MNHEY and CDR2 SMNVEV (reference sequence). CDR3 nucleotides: TGTGCCAGCAGTACCCAGGGCCTCGGGGGCTACACCTTC. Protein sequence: CASSTQGLGGYTF.